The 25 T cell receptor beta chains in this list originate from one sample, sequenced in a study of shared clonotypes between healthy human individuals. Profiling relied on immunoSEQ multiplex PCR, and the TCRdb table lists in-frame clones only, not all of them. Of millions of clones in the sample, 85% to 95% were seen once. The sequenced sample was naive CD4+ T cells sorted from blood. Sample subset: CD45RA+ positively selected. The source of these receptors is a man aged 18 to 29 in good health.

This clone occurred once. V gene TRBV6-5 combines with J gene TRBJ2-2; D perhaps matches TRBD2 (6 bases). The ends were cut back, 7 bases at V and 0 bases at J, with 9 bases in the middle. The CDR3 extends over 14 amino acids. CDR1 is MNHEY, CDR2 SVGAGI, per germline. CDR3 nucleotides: TGTGCCAGCACCGGGAGACCGAACACCGGGGAGCTGTTTTTT. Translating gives CASTGRPNTGELFF.

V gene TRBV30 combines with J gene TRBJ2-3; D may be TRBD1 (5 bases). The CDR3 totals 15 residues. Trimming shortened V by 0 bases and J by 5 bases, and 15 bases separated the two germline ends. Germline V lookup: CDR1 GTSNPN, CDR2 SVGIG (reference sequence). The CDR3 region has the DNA TGTGCCTGGAGTGTACTTGCAGGGTTCGTAGATACGCAGTATTTT. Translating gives CAWSVLAGFVDTQYF.

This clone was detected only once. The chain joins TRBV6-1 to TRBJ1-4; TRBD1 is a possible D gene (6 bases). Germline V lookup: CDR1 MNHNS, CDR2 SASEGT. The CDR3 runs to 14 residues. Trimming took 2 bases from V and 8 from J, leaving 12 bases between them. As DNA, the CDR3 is TGTGCCAGCAGTGAAACAGGGATGGGAGAAAAACTGTTTTTT. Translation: CASSETGMGEKLFF.

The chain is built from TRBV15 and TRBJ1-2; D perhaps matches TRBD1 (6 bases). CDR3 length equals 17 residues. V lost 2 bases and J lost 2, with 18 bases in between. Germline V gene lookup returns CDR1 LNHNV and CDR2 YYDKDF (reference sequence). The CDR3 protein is CATSRPTGGAKNYGYTF. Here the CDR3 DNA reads TGTGCCACCAGCAGACCCACCGGGGGGGCGAAAAACTATGGCTACACCTTC.

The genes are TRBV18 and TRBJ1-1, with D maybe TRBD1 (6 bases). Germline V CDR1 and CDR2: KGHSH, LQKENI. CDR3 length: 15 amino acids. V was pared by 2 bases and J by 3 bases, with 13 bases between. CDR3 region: CASSPMRQDYTEAFF. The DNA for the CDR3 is TGTGCCAGCTCACCAATGCGACAGGACTACACTGAAGCTTTCTTT. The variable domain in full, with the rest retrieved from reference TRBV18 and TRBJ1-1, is NAGVMQNPRHLVRRRGQEARLRCSPMKGHSHVYWYRQLPEEGLKFMVYLQKENIIDESGMPKERFSAEFPKEGPSILRIQQVVRGDSAAYFCASSPMRQDYTEAFFGQGTRLTVV.

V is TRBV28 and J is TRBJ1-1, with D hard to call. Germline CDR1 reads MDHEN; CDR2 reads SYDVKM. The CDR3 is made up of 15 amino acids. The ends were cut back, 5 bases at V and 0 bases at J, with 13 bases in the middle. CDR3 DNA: TGTGCCAGCAGTCCTTTGACAATCATGAACACTGAAGCTTTCTTT. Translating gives CASSPLTIMNTEAFF.

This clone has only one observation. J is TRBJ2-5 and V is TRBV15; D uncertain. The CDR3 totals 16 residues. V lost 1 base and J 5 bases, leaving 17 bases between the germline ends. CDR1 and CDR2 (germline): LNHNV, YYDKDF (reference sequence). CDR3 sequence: CATSRVEGHLGETQYF. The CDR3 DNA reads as TGTGCCACCAGCAGAGTCGAAGGCCATCTAGGGGAGACCCAGTACTTC. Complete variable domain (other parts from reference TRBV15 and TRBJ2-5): DAMVIQNPRYQVTQFGKPVTLSCSQTLNHNVMYWYQQKSSQAPKLLFHYYDKDFNNEADTPDNFQSRRPNTSFCFLDIRSPGLGDTAMYLCATSRVEGHLGETQYFGPGTRLLVL.

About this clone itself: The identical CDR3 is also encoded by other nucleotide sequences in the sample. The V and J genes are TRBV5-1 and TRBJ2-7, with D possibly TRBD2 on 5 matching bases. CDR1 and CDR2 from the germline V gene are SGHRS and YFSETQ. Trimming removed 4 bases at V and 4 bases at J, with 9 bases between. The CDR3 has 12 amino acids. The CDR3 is CASSPEGYEQYF. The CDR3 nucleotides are TGCGCCAGCAGCCCCGAGGGTTACGAGCAGTACTTC.

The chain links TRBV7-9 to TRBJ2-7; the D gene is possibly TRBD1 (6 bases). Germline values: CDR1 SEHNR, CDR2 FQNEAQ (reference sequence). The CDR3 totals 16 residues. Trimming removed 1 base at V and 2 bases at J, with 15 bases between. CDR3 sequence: CASSLGDRFFPYEQYF. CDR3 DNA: TGTGCCAGCAGCTTAGGTGACAGGTTTTTCCCCTACGAGCAGTACTTC.

As DNA, the CDR3 is TGTGCCATCGGTACCGGGACAGATAACGGCTACACCTTC. It specifies CAIGTGTDNGYTF. This chain connects TRBV10-3 to TRBJ1-2, with 7 bases identical to TRBD1. Trimming took 8 bases from V and 8 from J; bases not matched to a gene: 11. Germline V lookup: CDR1 ENHRY, CDR2 SYGVKD. The CDR3 runs to 13 residues.

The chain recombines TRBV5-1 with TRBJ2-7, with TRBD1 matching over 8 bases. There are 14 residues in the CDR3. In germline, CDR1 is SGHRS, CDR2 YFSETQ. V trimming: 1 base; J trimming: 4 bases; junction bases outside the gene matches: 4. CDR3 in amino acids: CASSLWQGAYEQYF. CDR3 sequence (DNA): TGCGCCAGCAGCTTGTGGCAGGGGGCTTACGAGCAGTACTTC.

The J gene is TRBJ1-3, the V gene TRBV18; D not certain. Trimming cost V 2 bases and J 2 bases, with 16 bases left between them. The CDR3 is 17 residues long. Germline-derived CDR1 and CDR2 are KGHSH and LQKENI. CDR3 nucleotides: TGTGCCAGCTCACCATTGTTAAGGGAAATACCTGGAAACACCATATATTTT. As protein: CASSPLLREIPGNTIYF.

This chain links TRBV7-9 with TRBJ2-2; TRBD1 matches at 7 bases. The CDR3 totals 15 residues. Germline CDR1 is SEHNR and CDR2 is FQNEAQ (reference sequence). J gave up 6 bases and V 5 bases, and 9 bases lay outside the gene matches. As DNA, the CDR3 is TGTGCCAGCAGCCAACAGGGGCTAGAATCCGGGGAGCTGTTTTTT. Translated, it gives CASSQQGLESGELFF.

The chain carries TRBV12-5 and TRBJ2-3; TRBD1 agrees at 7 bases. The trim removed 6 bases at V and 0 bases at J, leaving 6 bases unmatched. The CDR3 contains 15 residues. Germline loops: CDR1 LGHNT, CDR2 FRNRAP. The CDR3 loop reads CASGSGQASTDTQYF. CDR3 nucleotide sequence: TGTGCTAGTGGATCTGGACAGGCGAGCACAGATACGCAGTATTTT.

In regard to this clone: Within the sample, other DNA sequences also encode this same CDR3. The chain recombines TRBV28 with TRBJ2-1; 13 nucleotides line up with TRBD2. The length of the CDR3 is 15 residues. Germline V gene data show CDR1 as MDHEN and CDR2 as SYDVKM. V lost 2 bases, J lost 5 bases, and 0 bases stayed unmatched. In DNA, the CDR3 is TGTGCCAGCAGTTTAGGACTAGCGGGGGACAATGAGCAGTTCTTC. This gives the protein CASSLGLAGDNEQFF.

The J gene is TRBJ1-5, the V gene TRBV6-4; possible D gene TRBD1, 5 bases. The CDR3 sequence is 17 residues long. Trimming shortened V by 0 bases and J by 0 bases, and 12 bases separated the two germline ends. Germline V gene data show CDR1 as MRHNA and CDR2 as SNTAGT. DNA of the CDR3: TGTGCCAGCAGTGACTCGTCAGGGCAGTATAGCAATCAGCCCCAGCATTTT. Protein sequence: CASSDSSGQYSNQPQHF.

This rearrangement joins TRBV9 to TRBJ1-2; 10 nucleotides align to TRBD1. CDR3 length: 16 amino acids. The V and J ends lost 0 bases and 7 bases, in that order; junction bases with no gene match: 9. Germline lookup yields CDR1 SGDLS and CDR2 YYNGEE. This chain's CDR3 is CASSVGDRGDTGGYTF. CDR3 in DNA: TGTGCCAGCAGCGTAGGGGACAGGGGAGACACTGGTGGCTACACCTTC.

The CDR3 nucleotides read TGTGCCAGCAGCCCGGACGGGTTCAATCAGCCCCAGCATTTT. Protein product: CASSPDGFNQPQHF. V usage is TRBV6-5 and J usage is TRBJ1-5, with unresolved D. The ends were cut back, 6 bases at V and 3 bases at J, with 12 bases in the middle. Germline V CDR1 and CDR2: MNHEY, SVGAGI. The length of the CDR3 is 14 residues.

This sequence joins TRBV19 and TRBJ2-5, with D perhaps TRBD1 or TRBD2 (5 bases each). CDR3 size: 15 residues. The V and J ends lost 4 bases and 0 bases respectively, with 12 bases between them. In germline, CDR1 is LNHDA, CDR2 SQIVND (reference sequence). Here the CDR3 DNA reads TGTGCCAGTAGTACTACGGGGCGGGACCAAGAGACCCAGTACTTC. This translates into CASSTTGRDQETQYF.

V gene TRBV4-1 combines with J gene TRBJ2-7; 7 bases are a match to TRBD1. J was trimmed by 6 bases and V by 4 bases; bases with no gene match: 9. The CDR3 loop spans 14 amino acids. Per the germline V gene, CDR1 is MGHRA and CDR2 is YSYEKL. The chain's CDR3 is CASSPTGQIREQYF. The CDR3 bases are TGCGCCAGCAGCCCTACGGGACAGATCCGCGAGCAGTACTTC.

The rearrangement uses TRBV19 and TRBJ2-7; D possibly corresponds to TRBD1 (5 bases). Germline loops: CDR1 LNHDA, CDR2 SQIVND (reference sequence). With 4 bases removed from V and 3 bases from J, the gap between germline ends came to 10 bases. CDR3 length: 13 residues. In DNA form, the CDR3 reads TGTGCCAGTAGTAATACCGACAGCTACGAGCAGTACTTC. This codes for CASSNTDSYEQYF.

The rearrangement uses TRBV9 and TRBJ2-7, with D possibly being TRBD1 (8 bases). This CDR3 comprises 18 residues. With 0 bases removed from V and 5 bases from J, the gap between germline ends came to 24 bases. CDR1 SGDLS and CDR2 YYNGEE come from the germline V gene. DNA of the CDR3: TGTGCCAGCAGCGTAGCGGGAGGACAGGGATTTTCCTCGGACGAGCAGTACTTC. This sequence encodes CASSVAGGQGFSSDEQYF.

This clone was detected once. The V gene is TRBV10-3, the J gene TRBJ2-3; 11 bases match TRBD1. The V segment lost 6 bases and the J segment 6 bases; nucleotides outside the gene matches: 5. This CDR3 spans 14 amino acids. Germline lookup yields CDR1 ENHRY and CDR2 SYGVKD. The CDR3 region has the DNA TGTGCCATCAGCAGGACAGGGGGCTTGGATACGCAGTATTTT. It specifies CAISRTGGLDTQYF.

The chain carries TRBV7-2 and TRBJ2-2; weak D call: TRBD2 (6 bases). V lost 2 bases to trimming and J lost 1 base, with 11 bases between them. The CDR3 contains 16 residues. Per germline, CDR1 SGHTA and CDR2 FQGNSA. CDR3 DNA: TGTGCCAGCAGCTTAAGGCGGCGGGAGAACACCGGGGAGCTGTTTTTT. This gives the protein CASSLRRRENTGELFF.

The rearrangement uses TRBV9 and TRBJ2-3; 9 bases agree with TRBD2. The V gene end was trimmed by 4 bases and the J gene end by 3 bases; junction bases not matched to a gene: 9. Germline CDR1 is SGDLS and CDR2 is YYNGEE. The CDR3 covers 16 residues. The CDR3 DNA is TGTGCCAGCAGCTCCTTAGCGGGAGACCGTACAGATACGCAGTATTTT. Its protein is CASSSLAGDRTDTQYF.